This passage covers 14 T cell receptor beta chains from one sample sequenced in a study of spatial heterogeneity in lung cancer. Findings and caveats of the study: Tumor mutation count correlated with how many alpha and beta TCRs expanded intratumorally.

As to time point: sample taken at primary tumor resection. These receptors' antigens are unknown. Via MiXCR, TCRdb re-called the 5' RACE reads, giving one row per CDR3 protein. The sample shows 24,000 or so distinct CDR3 sequences, roughly 8.3% of them seen only once. Here the sequenced sample was lung tumor tissue, taken at surgery. The receptors stem from a male donor with early-stage non-small cell lung cancer.

This clonotype was observed many times. The chain uses TRBV14 and TRBJ2-7, with 11 bases fitting TRBD1. This CDR3 region has 14 residues. The trim removed 1 base at V and 9 bases at J, leaving 5 bases unmatched. Germline lookup yields CDR1 SGHDN and CDR2 FVKESK. CDR3 region: CASSQGTGGLGQYF. In DNA form, the CDR3 reads TGTGCCAGCAGCCAAGGGACAGGGGGCCTGGGGCAGTACTTC.

This clonotype has just a few counts. The chain carries TRBV7-2 and TRBJ2-7, with TRBD1 matching 8 bases. There are 13 residues in the CDR3. The trim removed 5 bases at V and 11 bases at J, leaving 11 bases unmatched. CDR1 is SGHTA and CDR2 is FQGNSA in the germline V gene. Here the CDR3 reads CASSLQISGQEYF. The CDR3 DNA reads TGTGCCAGCAGCCTTCAAATTTCGGGACAGGAGTACTTC. Filled out from reference TRBV7-2 and TRBJ2-7, the complete variable domain reads GAGVSQSPSNKVTEKGKDVELRCDPISGHTALYWYRQSLGQGLEFLIYFQGNSAPDKSGLPSDRFSAERTGGSVSTLTIQRTQQEDSAVYLCASSLQISGQEYFGPGTRLTVT.

This clonotype was found many times. This CDR3 reads CSATGGNQPQHF. The CDR3 nucleotides read TGCAGTGCTACAGGGGGCAATCAGCCCCAGCATTTT. V and J are TRBV20-1 and TRBJ1-5, with a possible D match to TRBD1 (6 bases). The CDR3 covers 12 residues. Germline V gene sequence: CDR1 DFQATT, CDR2 SNEGSKA (reference sequence). Between the trimmed V and J ends, which lost 4 bases and 2 bases, there was a span of 6 bases.

This clonotype qualifies as medium-sized. This chain links TRBV6-2 or TRBV6-3 with TRBJ2-1, with D tentatively TRBD1 (5 bases). Germline V CDR1 and CDR2: MNHEY, SVGEGT. The CDR3 loop spans 14 amino acids. V was cut by 4 bases and J by 2 bases, with 9 bases left in between. The CDR3 coding sequence is TGTGCCAGCAGTTTAGGGGTCCCCTACAATGAGCAGTTCTTC. Encoded protein: CASSLGVPYNEQFF.

This clonotype was counted only a few times. The chain links TRBV28 to TRBJ1-2; the D gene is possibly TRBD1 (5 bases). CDR1 and CDR2 (germline): MDHEN, SYDVKM. The CDR3 sequence is 15 residues long. V was trimmed by 1 base and J by 2 bases, leaving 11 bases between them. The CDR3, as DNA: TGTGCCAGCAGTTTATCGGGCAGGGAGAACTATGGCTACACCTTC. Translation: CASSLSGRENYGYTF.

This clonotype occurred many times. The CDR3 sequence is CASSHSGTEPTDTQYF. The CDR3 region has the DNA TGCGCCAGCAGCCACTCCGGGACAGAACCCACAGATACGCAGTATTTT. V and J are TRBV5-1 and TRBJ2-3; 7 bases are shared with TRBD1. V lost 4 bases to trimming and J lost 2 bases; unmatched junction nucleotides: 10. CDR3 length equals 16 residues. CDR1 and CDR2 (germline): SGHRS, YFSETQ.

In this sample, this clonotype turned up once. The rearrangement links TRBV11-2 to TRBJ2-1; TRBD1 matches 9 bases. Trimming at V came to 5 bases and at J to 5 bases, leaving 10 bases not matched to a gene. CDR3 length: 16 residues. Germline V lookup: CDR1 SGHAT, CDR2 FQNNGV. CDR3 in amino acids: CASSQPRDRVDNEQFF. The CDR3 DNA reads TGTGCCAGCAGCCAACCGAGGGACAGGGTAGACAATGAGCAGTTCTTC.

This clonotype has just a few counts. The V and J genes are TRBV6-5 and TRBJ2-4; a possible D gene is TRBD1 (5 bases). V was clipped by 9 bases and J by 7 bases, with 13 bases between them. The CDR3 has 12 amino acids. Germline V gene lookup returns CDR1 MNHEY and CDR2 SVGAGI. The CDR3 DNA reads as TGTGCCAGTCGTGGGGCCTCGAACATTCAGTACTTC. Translated, it gives CASRGASNIQYF.

By share, this clonotype ranks as medium-sized. The J gene is TRBJ2-5, the V gene TRBV9; 7 nucleotides align to TRBD2. This CDR3 has 17 residues. V trimming: 0 bases; J trimming: 1 base; junction bases outside the gene matches: 9. Germline lookup yields CDR1 SGDLS and CDR2 YYNGEE. The CDR3 loop is CASSVGFIAGAQETQYF. In DNA form, the CDR3 reads TGTGCCAGCAGCGTAGGTTTCATAGCGGGCGCCCAAGAGACCCAGTACTTC.

The chain couples TRBV9 to TRBJ2-5; D ambiguous. Germline CDR1 is SGDLS and CDR2 is YYNGEE. The CDR3 contains 14 residues. V was clipped by 0 bases and J by 2 bases, with 8 bases between them. The CDR3 bases are TGTGCCAGCAGCGTAGATAGGCAACAAGAGACCCAGTACTTC. Translated: CASSVDRQQETQYF. Full variable domain (rest looked up from reference TRBV9 and TRBJ2-5): DSGVTQTPKHLITATGQRVTLRCSPRSGDLSVYWYQQSLDQGLQFLIQYYNGEERAKGNILERFSAQQFPDLHSELNLSSLELGDSALYFCASSVDRQQETQYFGPGTRLLVL.

This clonotype has at least ten counts. This chain joins TRBV28 and TRBJ1-1; D is unresolved. CDR1 is MDHEN, CDR2 SYDVKM, per germline. The CDR3 totals 12 residues. Between the trimmed V and J ends, which lost 5 bases and 1 base, there was a span of 5 bases. The CDR3 sequence is CASSVENTEAFF. For the CDR3, the DNA is TGTGCCAGCAGTGTAGAGAACACTGAAGCTTTCTTT. The full variable domain, rest sourced from reference TRBV28 and TRBJ1-1, is DVKVTQSSRYLVKRTGEKVFLECVQDMDHENMFWYRQDPGLGLRLIYFSYDVKMKEKGDIPEGYSVSREKKERFSLILESASTNQTSMYLCASSVENTEAFFGQGTRLTVV.

This clonotype was picked up many times. The rearrangement uses TRBV29-1 and TRBJ2-4; D gene uncertain. The V gene lost 0 bases and the J gene lost 13 bases, with 13 bases spanning the gap. Germline V gene lookup returns CDR1 SQVTM and CDR2 ANQGSEA. The CDR3 sequence is 12 residues long. The CDR3 here is CSVEDLTVQQYF. The CDR3 bases are TGCAGCGTTGAAGATCTCACAGTCCAACAGTACTTC.

This clonotype has ten or more counts. The chain carries TRBV5-1 and TRBJ2-1, with D possibly TRBD1 on 6 matching bases. The germline gives CDR1 SGHRS, CDR2 YFSETQ. Trimming removed 3 bases at V and 9 bases at J, with 19 bases between. The CDR3 totals 15 residues. The CDR3 reads CASSSGTSIIGEQFF. CDR3 nucleotide sequence: TGCGCCAGCAGCTCCGGGACATCGATCATTGGTGAGCAGTTCTTC.

The rearrangement joins TRBV28 to TRBJ2-5; TRBD2 matches 10 bases. Germline assignment: CDR1 MDHEN and CDR2 SYDVKM. This CDR3 is 16 amino acids long. V was clipped by 8 bases and J by 1 base; unmatched bases: 10. DNA of the CDR3: TGTGCCAGCCCCCCGGGACTAGCGCAACTCCAAGAGACCCAGTACTTC. Encoded protein: CASPPGLAQLQETQYF.